These T cell receptor beta chains were read from a single sample in a study of T-cell reconstitution after alpha-beta-depleted transplantation in children. TCRdb redid the calling of the PCR reads with MiXCR, one entry per CDR3 protein. The sample carries approximately 210,000 distinct CDR3 sequences, roughly 18% recorded once. Sequencing was performed on PBMCs, mostly from graft donor cells, taken 360 days after TCRalphabeta/CD19-depleted stem cell transplant. The receptors stem from a male patient between 2 and 15 years old who had a stem cell transplant for acute lymphoblastic leukemia, so the T cells may come from the graft donor. The CDR3 runs from the conserved cysteine through the conserved F or W. Fields, in order: D gene, V gene, J gene, clone size, CDR3 DNA, CDR3 protein. D genes are given only for firm matches. Where a row states a size, it is once, few, many or the class of an expanded clone; other rows omit it.

.	TRBV5-1	TRBJ2-7	.	TGCGCCAGCAGTCAAGAACAGGGATCGTCCGAGCAGTACTTC	CASSQEQGSSEQYF
.	TRBV3-1	TRBJ2-7	few	TGTGCCAGCAGCCAAGTTGCAGTTAGGGTTTACGAGCAGTACTTC	CASSQVAVRVYEQYF
TRBD2	TRBV4-3	TRBJ2-2	.	TGCGCCAGCAGCCAAGATAGTGGACTAGTTCCTGTCGGGGAGCTGTTTTTT	CASSQDSGLVPVGELFF
TRBD1	TRBV7-2	TRBJ1-6	.	TGTGCCAGCAGGGCGACAGGGATTTCACCCCTCCACTTT	CASRATGISPLHF
.	TRBV4-3	TRBJ1-5	few	TGCGCCAGCAGCCAAACTCTGGGGCAGCCCCAGCATTTT	CASSQTLGQPQHF
.	TRBV20-1	TRBJ2-7	.	TGCAGTGCTACCCCAGGGAGCGCCTACGAGCAGTACTTC	CSATPGSAYEQYF
TRBD2	TRBV10-3	TRBJ2-1	.	TGTGCCATCGGGCTAGCGGGGGGTGAGCAGTTCTTC	CAIGLAGGEQFF
.	TRBV10-3	TRBJ2-7	few	TGTGCCATCAGTGAAGGGGGACTCTACGAGCAGTACTTC	CAISEGGLYEQYF
.	TRBV7-9	TRBJ2-2	few	TGTGCCAGCAGCTCGTCCGGGACCGAGAACACCGGGGAGCTGTTTTTT	CASSSSGTENTGELFF
.	TRBV3-1	TRBJ1-4	.	TGTGCCAGCAGCCAAGGCCGGAGAAATGAAAAACTGTTTTTT	CASSQGRRNEKLFF
TRBD1	TRBV20-1	TRBJ2-1	.	TGCAGTGCTGGCACGACCGGGACAGGGGGCAATGAGCAGTTCTTC	CSAGTTGTGGNEQFF
.	TRBV4-3	TRBJ2-3	few	TGCGCCAGCAGCCAAGAGTCGGTAGCAGGGGCAGATACGCAGTATTTT	CASSQESVAGADTQYF
TRBD1	TRBV5-1	TRBJ2-5	few	TGCGCCAGCAGCCAAGGGGGCTTTCAAGAGACCCAGTACTTC	CASSQGGFQETQYF
.	TRBV18	TRBJ1-1	.	TGTGCCAGCTCACCACTGGTGAATACAGACTTCCACACTGAAGCTTTCTTT	CASSPLVNTDFHTEAFF
TRBD2	TRBV4-3	TRBJ2-2	few	TGCGCCAGCAGCCAAGGCTTAGCGGGAGGGTACACCGGGGAGCTGTTTTTT	CASSQGLAGGYTGELFF
.	TRBV9	TRBJ2-1	.	TGTGCCAGCAGCGTAGTATGGTCTGGGAACAATGAGCAGTTCTTC	CASSVVWSGNNEQFF
TRBD1	TRBV12-3/TRBV12-4	TRBJ2-7	few	TGTGCCAGCAGTTTCGGGACAGGGGGCCCCTACGAGCAGTACTTC	CASSFGTGGPYEQYF
TRBD2	TRBV20-1	TRBJ2-5	.	TGCAGTGCTAGGGGGACTAGCCTGGCCCAGTACTTC	CSARGTSLAQYF
.	TRBV20-1	TRBJ2-5	few	TGCAGTGCTAGAGAGGACTGGCAAGAGACCCAGTACTTC	CSAREDWQETQYF
.	TRBV3-1	TRBJ1-5	.	TGTGCCAGCAGCCAATCTTTCAATCAGCCCCAGCATTTT	CASSQSFNQPQHF
TRBD1	TRBV29-1	TRBJ1-1	.	TGCAGCGTTGCCGGGACAGGGGGGGACACTGAAGCTTTCTTT	CSVAGTGGDTEAFF
.	TRBV5-1	TRBJ1-1	.	TGCGCCAGCAGCTTCGGGACAATGGGCACTGAAGCTTTCTTT	CASSFGTMGTEAFF
TRBD1	TRBV20-1	TRBJ2-1	once	TGCAGTGCTGCGACAGGGGAAAGCTCCTACAATGAGCAGTTCTTC	CSAATGESSYNEQFF
.	TRBV18	TRBJ2-7	.	TGTGCCAGCTCACCTTCGAGGGGTGGAGAATACGAGCAGTACTTC	CASSPSRGGEYEQYF
.	TRBV27	TRBJ2-7	.	TGTGCCAGCAGTTTGTTGGACCCCTCCTACGAGCAGTACTTC	CASSLLDPSYEQYF
.	TRBV4-3	TRBJ2-7	many	TGCGCCAGCAGCCAAGATCTCCCGGGTGGCGAGCAGTACTTC	CASSQDLPGGEQYF
TRBD2	TRBV5-1	TRBJ2-1	.	TGCGCCAGCAGCTTGGTTAGCGGGAGCTACAATGAGCAGTTCTTC	CASSLVSGSYNEQFF
.	TRBV5-6	TRBJ1-2	.	TGTGCCAGCAGCTTAGACGTGTGGGCTAACTATGGCTACACCTTC	CASSLDVWANYGYTF
.	TRBV5-1	TRBJ2-3	few	TGCGCCAGCAGCTTGTGGGGAAGCACAGATACGCAGTATTTT	CASSLWGSTDTQYF
TRBD1	TRBV28	TRBJ2-7	few	TGTGCCAGCAGGGGGGACAGGGGGCAGGAGCAGTACTTC	CASRGDRGQEQYF
.	TRBV12-3/TRBV12-4	TRBJ1-2	.	TGTGCCAGCAGTTTTCGGGGGCTTGGCTACACCTTC	CASSFRGLGYTF
.	TRBV15	TRBJ2-3	.	TGTGCCACCAGCAGATTCCGGGACTCCACAGATACGCAGTATTTT	CATSRFRDSTDTQYF
.	TRBV28	TRBJ2-1	few	TGTGCCAGTTCAGGCGTCAGCTCCTACAATGAGCAGTTCTTC	CASSGVSSYNEQFF
.	TRBV7-2	TRBJ2-3	.	TGTGCCAGCAGCTTATTGGGGTCCCTGTCAGATACGCAGTATTTT	CASSLLGSLSDTQYF
.	TRBV21-1	TRBJ2-3	.	TGTGCCAGCAGCAAAACAAGGACTAACGGCACAGATACGCAGTATTTT	CASSKTRTNGTDTQYF
TRBD2	TRBV28	TRBJ2-3	.	TGTGCCAGCAGTTTAGACACTAGCGGGGGGGCGAGAACAGATACGCAGTATTTT	CASSLDTSGGARTDTQYF
TRBD2	TRBV28	TRBJ2-1	few	TGTGCCAGCAGTCCCCGATTGAAAGCGGGAGTCGGGAACAATGAGCAGTTCTTC	CASSPRLKAGVGNNEQFF
.	TRBV6-5	TRBJ2-3	.	TGTGCCAGCAGTTCTAGACAGGGCACAGATACGCAGTATTTT	CASSSRQGTDTQYF
.	TRBV19	TRBJ2-2	many	TGTGCCAGTAGCGGAGCCCCCTTTGGGGGCACCGGGGAGCTGTTTTTT	CASSGAPFGGTGELFF
.	TRBV7-2	TRBJ2-7	.	TGTGCCAGCAGCTTAGCGGCGTCGGGTTTGTACGAGCAGTACTTC	CASSLAASGLYEQYF
.	TRBV2	TRBJ2-3	.	TGTGCCAGCAGTGAGACTCAGGGACATCCCACAGATACGCAGTATTTT	CASSETQGHPTDTQYF
.	TRBV6-1	TRBJ1-1	.	TGTGCCAGCAGTGAGGCAGGGGCCAGTGAAGCTTTCTTT	CASSEAGASEAFF
.	TRBV27	TRBJ1-1	few	TGTGCCAGCAGGCGGGGGACTGAAGCTTTCTTT	CASRRGTEAFF
TRBD2	TRBV20-1	TRBJ2-1	.	TGCAGTGCCCCTTTGATCGCGAGCGGGGTCTACAATGAGCAGTTCTTC	CSAPLIASGVYNEQFF
.	TRBV20-1	TRBJ1-5	few	TGCAGTGCTAGAGAAGTCAATCAGCCCCAGCATTTT	CSAREVNQPQHF
.	TRBV14	TRBJ2-1	.	TGTGCCAGCAGCCATTCGGGAGAGCAGTTCTTC	CASSHSGEQFF
TRBD1	TRBV20-1	TRBJ1-6	few	TGCAGTGCTAGAGGGGCCCGACAGGGAGGCTCACCCCTCCACTTT	CSARGARQGGSPLHF
.	TRBV29-1	TRBJ2-5	.	TGCAGCGTTAAGAGGTTTCCGTATAGGGAGACCCAGTACTTC	CSVKRFPYRETQYF
TRBD1	TRBV5-1	TRBJ1-1	.	TGCGCCAGCAGCTTGTGGGGACAGGGTGGGGTGAACACTGAAGCTTTCTTT	CASSLWGQGGVNTEAFF
.	TRBV29-1	TRBJ2-2	many	TGCAGCGGGGCCCTGGGTGGCACCGGGGAGCTGTTTTTT	CSGALGGTGELFF
.	TRBV29-1	TRBJ2-1	.	TGCAGCGTTGAAGATTGGGGCCATTTGGGTGAGCAGTTCTTC	CSVEDWGHLGEQFF
.	TRBV18	TRBJ1-1	.	TGTGCCAGCTCACCCCTCCCGGGACATGAAGCTTTCTTT	CASSPLPGHEAFF
.	TRBV29-1	TRBJ2-3	few	TGCAGCGTACAGGGTTATACGCAGTATTTT	CSVQGYTQYF